One and the same sample provided the 9 T cell receptor beta chains below, sequenced in a study of early T cells in non-severe SARS-CoV-2 infection. MiXCR was run by TCRdb on the 5' RACE reads, yielding one entry per CDR3 protein. Found here are about 37,000 distinct CDR3 sequences, 6% to 9.5% of them singletons; the top ten hold roughly 12%. The starting material was whole blood, obtained at baseline. The receptors here all came from an adult who was a healthcare worker with PCR-confirmed SARS-CoV-2 infection or an uninfected control (not recorded which).

V usage is TRBV29-1 and J usage is TRBJ2-2, with 12 bases fitting TRBD1. The germline CDR1 and CDR2 sequences are SQVTM and ANQGSEA. V shed 3 bases and J 4 bases; nucleotides not matched to a gene: 27. This CDR3 spans 23 amino acids. DNA for the CDR3: TGCAGCGTTGAGGCCTCCGGGACAGGGGGCCCCCCGGCGCCTAGCGGGGCCACCGGGGAGCTGTTTTTT. The encoded protein is CSVEASGTGGPPAPSGATGELFF.

This chain links TRBV3-1 with TRBJ2-7, with 9 positions matching TRBD1. The V gene end was trimmed by 3 bases and the J gene end by 3 bases; junction bases not matched to a gene: 6. Per the germline V gene, CDR1 is LGHDT and CDR2 is YNNKEL (reference sequence). The CDR3 extends over 15 amino acids. The CDR3 is CASSQTGTGIYEQYF. The CDR3 DNA is TGTGCCAGCAGCCAGACCGGGACAGGGATCTACGAGCAGTACTTC.

This clonotype occurred many times. This chain uses TRBV29-1 with TRBJ2-7; D perhaps matches TRBD1 (6 bases). Trimming pared 4 bases from V and 5 bases from J, leaving 15 bases between. The CDR3 has 13 residues. Germline assignment: CDR1 SQVTM and CDR2 ANQGSEA. CDR3 DNA: TGCAGCGTTGGCTACAGGGATGGCGACGAGCAGTACTTC. It translates to CSVGYRDGDEQYF.

This clonotype was recorded many times. The V call is TRBV28, the J call TRBJ2-3; D is uncertain. Germline V gene lookup returns CDR1 MDHEN and CDR2 SYDVKM. The CDR3 consists of 14 residues. Trimming shortened V by 4 bases and J by 5 bases, and 13 bases separated the two germline ends. Here the CDR3 DNA reads TGTGCCAGCAGTTCCCAACAGTTCCTAGATACGCAGTATTTT. As protein: CASSSQQFLDTQYF.

Points on this clonotype: At one end, the junction sequence differs from germline, possibly due to a read error. The V call is TRBV10-3, the J call TRBJ2-7; D is undetermined. The CDR3 length is 11 residues. From germline, CDR1 is ENHRY and CDR2 SYGVKD. The CDR3 nucleotides are TGTGCCATCAGTGAGTCTTACGTGCAGTACTTC. This gives the protein CAISESYVQYF.

The V and J genes are TRBV7-9 and TRBJ1-5; D call uncertain. V gave up 0 bases and J gave up 11 bases, with 8 bases separating them. The CDR3 contains 12 residues. Germline CDR1 SEHNR, CDR2 FQNEAQ (reference sequence). CDR3 sequence: CASSLALETQHF. CDR3 DNA: TGTGCCAGCAGCTTAGCCTTGGAGACCCAGCATTTT.

This clonotype appeared a few times. The genes are TRBV7-9 and TRBJ2-7; D gene uncertain. The germline V gene has CDR1 SEHNR and CDR2 FQNEAQ (reference sequence). Trimming left V 5 bases short and J 7 bases short, with 12 bases between. CDR3 size: 12 residues. The CDR3 DNA reads as TGTGCCAGCAGCCCAGGTGGGGTTGAGCAGTACTTC. Translation: CASSPGGVEQYF.

This clonotype was seen a few times. The junction departs from the called germline gene at one end, perhaps through a read error. DNA of the CDR3: TGTGTCAGCAGCCCCCCGGGACAGCTCCACGAGCAGTACTTC. Translating it yields CVSSPPGQLHEQYF. The chain links TRBV7-6 to TRBJ2-7, with TRBD1 matching 7 bases. Germline V gene data show CDR1 as SGHVS and CDR2 as FNYEAQ. The CDR3 is 14 residues long.

The sample holds a few counts of this clonotype. CDR3 protein: CASSQHSSGGNEQFF. The CDR3 DNA is TGCGCCAGCAGCCAACATTCTAGCGGGGGTAATGAGCAGTTCTTC. V gene TRBV4-1 combines with J gene TRBJ2-1, with TRBD2 matching 10 bases. CDR1 is MGHRA and CDR2 is YSYEKL in the germline V gene. The CDR3 totals 15 residues. With 2 bases clipped from V and 7 bases from J, the junction kept 5 bases outside the gene matches.